This T cell receptor beta chain stems from a study of shared clonotypes between healthy human individuals. Study in general: Plates per donor: three CD4 naive, three CD4 memory, two CD8 naive, one CD8 memory.

The V and J ends lost 5 bases and 6 bases, in that order; junction bases with no gene match: 9. Germline CDR1 is SGHTA and CDR2 is FQGNSA. This CDR3 is 15 amino acids long. Clones were read by immunoSEQ multiplex PCR, and TCRdb kept only the in-frame ones, dropping some. The table lists approximately 2,300,000 clones, less than 95% of them singletons. On this clone: The antigen is unknown.

Broader study findings: Measured sharing among donors was expected to vary with sequencing depth.

All donors were Caucasian adults living in Nashville, Tennessee. The chain employs TRBV7-2 and TRBJ2-1, with TRBD2 matching 8 bases. Sequenced: naive CD4+ T cells from PBMCs. The subset here: CD45RA+ positively selected. This sequence was found in a man aged 18 to 35 in good health. Some clones in this sample may be carry-over from other donors' samples. The CDR3 here is CASSRGGVGANEQFF. The DNA for the CDR3 is TGTGCCAGCAGCCGGGGGGGAGTCGGGGCCAATGAGCAGTTCTTC.